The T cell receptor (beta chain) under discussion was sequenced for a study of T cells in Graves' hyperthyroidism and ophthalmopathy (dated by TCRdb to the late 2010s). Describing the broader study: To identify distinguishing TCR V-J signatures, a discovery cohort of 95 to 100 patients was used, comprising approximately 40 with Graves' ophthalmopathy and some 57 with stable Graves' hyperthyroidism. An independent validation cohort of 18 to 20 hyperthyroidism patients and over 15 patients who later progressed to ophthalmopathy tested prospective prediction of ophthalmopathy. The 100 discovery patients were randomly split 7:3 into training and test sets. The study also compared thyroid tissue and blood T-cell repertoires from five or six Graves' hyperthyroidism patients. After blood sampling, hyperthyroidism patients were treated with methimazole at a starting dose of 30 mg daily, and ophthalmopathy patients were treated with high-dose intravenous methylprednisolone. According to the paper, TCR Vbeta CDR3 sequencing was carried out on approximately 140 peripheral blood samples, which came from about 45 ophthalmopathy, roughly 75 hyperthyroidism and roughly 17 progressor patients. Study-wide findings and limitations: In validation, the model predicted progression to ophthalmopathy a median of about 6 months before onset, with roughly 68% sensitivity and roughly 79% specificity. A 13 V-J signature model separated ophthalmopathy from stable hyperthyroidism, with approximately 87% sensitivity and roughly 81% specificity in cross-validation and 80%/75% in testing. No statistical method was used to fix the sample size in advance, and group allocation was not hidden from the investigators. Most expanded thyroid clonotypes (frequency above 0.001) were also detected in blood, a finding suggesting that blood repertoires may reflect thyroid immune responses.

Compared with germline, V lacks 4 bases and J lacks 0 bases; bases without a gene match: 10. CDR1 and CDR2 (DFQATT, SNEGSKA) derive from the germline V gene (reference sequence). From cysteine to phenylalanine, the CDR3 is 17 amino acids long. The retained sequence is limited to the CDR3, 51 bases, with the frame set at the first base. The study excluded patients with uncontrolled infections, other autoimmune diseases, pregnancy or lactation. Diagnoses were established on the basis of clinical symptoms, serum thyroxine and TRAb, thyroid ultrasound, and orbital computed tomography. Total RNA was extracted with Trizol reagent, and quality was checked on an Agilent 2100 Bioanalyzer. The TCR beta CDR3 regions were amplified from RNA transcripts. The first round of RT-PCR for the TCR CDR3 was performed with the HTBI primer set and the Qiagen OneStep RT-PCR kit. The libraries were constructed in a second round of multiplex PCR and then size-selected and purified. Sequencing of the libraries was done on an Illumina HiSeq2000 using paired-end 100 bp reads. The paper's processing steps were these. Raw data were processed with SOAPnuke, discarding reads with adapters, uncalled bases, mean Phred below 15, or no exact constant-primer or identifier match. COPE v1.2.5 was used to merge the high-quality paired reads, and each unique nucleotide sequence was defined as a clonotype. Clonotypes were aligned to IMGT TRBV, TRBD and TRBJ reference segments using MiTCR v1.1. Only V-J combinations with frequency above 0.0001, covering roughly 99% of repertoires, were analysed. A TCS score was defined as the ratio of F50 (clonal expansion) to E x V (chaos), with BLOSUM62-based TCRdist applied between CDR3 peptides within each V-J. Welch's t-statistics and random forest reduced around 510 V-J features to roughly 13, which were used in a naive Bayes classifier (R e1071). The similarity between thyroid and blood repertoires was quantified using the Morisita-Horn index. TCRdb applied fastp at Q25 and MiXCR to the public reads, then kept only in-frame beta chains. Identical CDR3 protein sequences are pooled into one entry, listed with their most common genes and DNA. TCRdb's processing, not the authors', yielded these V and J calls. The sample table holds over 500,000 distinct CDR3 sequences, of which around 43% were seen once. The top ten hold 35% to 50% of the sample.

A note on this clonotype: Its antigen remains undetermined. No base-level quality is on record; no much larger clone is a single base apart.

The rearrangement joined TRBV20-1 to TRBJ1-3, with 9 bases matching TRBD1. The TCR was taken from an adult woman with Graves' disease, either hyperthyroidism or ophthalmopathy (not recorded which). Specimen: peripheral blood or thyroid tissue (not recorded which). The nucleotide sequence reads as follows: TGCAGTGCTACCCACAGGGGGCAGCCATTCTCTGGAAACACCATATATTTT. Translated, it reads CSATHRGQPFSGNTIYF.